The 13 T cell receptor beta chains below all came from one sample that was sequenced in a study of blood T cells in healthy people across ages. PCR was performed a second time for about 6 to 12 cycles using a sample-barcoded 5' primer and a J-beta primer mix. Using its own MiXCR run on the 5' RACE reads, TCRdb lists one record per CDR3 protein. The sample includes 1.5 million to 2 million distinct CDR3 sequences, just under 50% seen only once; the top ten take less than 2.5%. The sample comprised blood. The source is a woman aged 40 to 55 in good health.

CDR3 sequence (DNA): TGTGCCAGCAGTGGGCTTGGGGGCAGGGGGGCTAACTATGGCTACACCTTC. This sequence encodes CASSGLGGRGANYGYTF. J is TRBJ1-2 and V is TRBV2, with TRBD1 matching 7 bases. This CDR3 contains 17 residues. The trim removed 4 bases at V and 0 bases at J, leaving 11 bases unmatched. Germline V CDR1 and CDR2: SNHLY, FYNNEI.

The V gene is TRBV28, the J gene TRBJ2-7; D not certain. Per germline, CDR1 MDHEN and CDR2 SYDVKM. V lost 7 bases and J 6 bases, leaving 16 bases between the germline ends. This CDR3 is 13 amino acids long. The CDR3 nucleotides are TGTGCCAGCACCTTAACGGGTGCTGGCGAGCAGTACTTC. It is translated as CASTLTGAGEQYF.

J is TRBJ2-3 and V is TRBV20-1; 9 bases match TRBD2. CDR1 and CDR2 (germline): DFQATT, SNEGSKA (reference sequence). This CDR3 spans 15 amino acids. J lost 3 bases, V lost 3 bases, and 7 bases had no gene match. The CDR3 nucleotides read TGCAGTGCTAGGGCGCCGGGACTAGCAACAGATACGCAGTATTTT. Residues: CSARAPGLATDTQYF.

The chain uses TRBV28 and TRBJ2-2, with a possible D match to TRBD1 (5 bases). Trimming removed 3 bases at V and 6 bases at J, with 17 bases between. The CDR3 has 16 residues. CDR1 is MDHEN, CDR2 SYDVKM, per germline. CDR3 region: CASSLPTPGYAGELFF. CDR3 nucleotide sequence: TGTGCCAGCAGTTTGCCCACTCCAGGGTACGCCGGGGAGCTGTTTTTT.

The chain has TRBV4-3 and TRBJ1-5; 7 nucleotides line up with TRBD1. V was clipped by 1 base and J by 6 bases; unmatched bases: 12. The length of the CDR3 is 17 residues. Germline-derived CDR1 and CDR2 are LGHNA and YSLEER. The CDR3 region has the DNA TGCGCCAGCAGCCAAGTCTTCGACAGGGCGTGGAGTCAGCCCCAGCATTTT. It encodes CASSQVFDRAWSQPQHF.

The rearrangement links TRBV18 to TRBJ1-1, with 10 positions matching TRBD1. V lost 6 bases, J lost 3 bases, and 10 bases stayed unmatched. Germline CDR1 and CDR2: KGHSH and LQKENI. The CDR3 is 16 amino acids. The CDR3 DNA reads as TGTGCCAGCTCGCCGAGACAGGGGGCGAAGGACACTGAAGCTTTCTTT. This sequence encodes CASSPRQGAKDTEAFF.

The genes are TRBV4-2 and TRBJ2-3, with D perhaps given as TRBD1 or TRBD2 (6 bases each). This CDR3 has 17 residues. V was cut by 4 bases and J by 8 bases, with 25 bases left in between. CDR1 is LGHNA and CDR2 is YNFKEQ in the germline V gene. CDR3 nucleotides: TGTGCCAGCAGCCCCGCGTTGGAGGGGGGAAGATTAGGTACGCAGTATTTT. Amino acid sequence: CASSPALEGGRLGTQYF.

The rearrangement uses TRBV12-3 or TRBV12-4 and TRBJ2-1; D may match TRBD1 or TRBD2 (5 bases each). Trimming cost V 7 bases and J 3 bases, with 13 bases left between them. The CDR3 runs 14 residues. This chain's CDR3 is CASTPGAGYNEQFF. The CDR3 nucleotides are TGTGCCAGCACTCCTGGGGCGGGCTACAATGAGCAGTTCTTC.

The chain recombines TRBV6-5 with TRBJ1-2, with TRBD1 identical over 9 bases. The CDR3 loop spans 14 amino acids. V was clipped by 6 bases and J by 2 bases; unmatched bases: 4. Germline-derived CDR1 and CDR2 are MNHEY and SVGAGI. Here the CDR3 reads CASRGQGENYGYTF. CDR3 nucleotides: TGTGCCAGCAGGGGACAGGGAGAAAACTATGGCTACACCTTC.

This rearrangement joins TRBV6-2 or TRBV6-3 to TRBJ2-1; 8 bases line up with TRBD1. Germline-derived CDR1 and CDR2 are MNHEY and SVGEGT. V trimming: 0 bases; J trimming: 9 bases; junction bases outside the gene matches: 7. The CDR3 runs 15 residues. CDR3 in DNA: TGTGCCAGCAGTTACTCCGAGACAGGGGTGCCTGAGCAGTTCTTC. Translated: CASSYSETGVPEQFF.

The genes are TRBV20-1 and TRBJ2-7; no definite D call. V lost 0 bases, J lost 1 base, and 10 bases lay in between. Germline V gene data show CDR1 as DFQATT and CDR2 as SNEGSKA (reference sequence). This CDR3 comprises 14 residues. The CDR3 here is CSARDRLKSYEQYF. The CDR3 DNA sequence: TGCAGTGCTAGAGATAGGTTGAAGTCCTACGAGCAGTACTTC.

The chain has TRBV20-1 and TRBJ1-2; 9 bases agree with TRBD1. The CDR3 totals 15 residues. Germline lookup yields CDR1 DFQATT and CDR2 SNEGSKA (reference sequence). Trimming took 1 base from V and 5 from J; bases not matched to a gene: 8. The chain's CDR3 is CSARGPGQGGYGYTF. Here the CDR3 DNA reads TGCAGTGCTAGAGGTCCGGGACAGGGCGGGTATGGCTACACCTTC.

This chain connects TRBV6-6 to TRBJ1-2; 7 bases fit TRBD1. After removal of 8 bases from V and 5 bases from J, the junction contained 8 bases not matched to a gene. From germline, CDR1 is MNHNY and CDR2 SVGAGI (reference sequence). The CDR3 loop spans 13 amino acids. This chain's CDR3 is CASYSGQPYGYTF. CDR3 bases: TGTGCCAGCTACTCGGGACAGCCTTATGGCTACACCTTC.